This T cell receptor beta chain was retrieved from a study of CD8+CD57+ T cells in acquired aplastic anemia. Study conclusions and caveats: Patients were compared with controls for CD8+ Simpson's diversity, and no significant difference emerged. Comparison of patients with controls identified around 30 shared CD8+ CDR3 sequences.

Profiling that covered TCR beta VDJ and CDR3 relied on genomic DNA as its template. One entry per CDR3 protein results from TCRdb running MiXCR on the reads. The sample has some 190,000 distinct CDR3 sequences, approximately 46% seen once; the top ten hold under 3.5%. CDR1 is LGHNT, CDR2 FRNRAP, per germline. The CDR3 contains 14 residues. About this clonotype itself: Its antigen is currently unknown. The junction departs from germline at one end; a sequencing error may be responsible.

The J gene is TRBJ1-2, the V gene TRBV12-5, with D uncertain. Sequences were obtained from sorted CD4+, CD8+, or CD8+CD57+ T cells (not recorded which) from PBMCs. The receptor was derived from a human donor in good health. The CDR3 coding sequence is TGTGCTAGTGGTCCCGCGTGGCAGCCCTATGGCTGCACCTTC. It yields the protein CASGPAWQPYGCTF.